This T cell receptor (beta chain) originates from a study of CD8 T cells in Susac syndrome. Study-level results: The study's TCR sequencing and HLA analysis drew on a certain number of individuals. That number was acknowledged as relatively small.

Note on this clonotype: The antigen is not known.

This CDR3 spans 16 amino acids. Germline V gene data show CDR1 as DFQATT and CDR2 as SNEGSKA (reference sequence). Between the trimmed V and J ends, which lost 6 bases and 2 bases, there was a span of 19 bases. Sequencing targeted TCR beta in T cells from blood (CD8+ and CD4+). Each multiple sclerosis control was a treatment-naive patient with relapsing-remitting disease that was either stable or active. RNA in amounts of 0.5 to 1 ug was reverse transcribed with random hexamers. Multiplex PCR with immunoSEQ amplified the TCR beta CDR3 across 54 Vbeta and 13 Jbeta. Each CDR3 protein gets one entry after TCRdb re-called the immunoSEQ multiplex PCR reads with MiXCR. The sample holds about 300,000 distinct CDR3 sequences, approximately 81% seen once.

The source of this sequence is a human donor with multiple sclerosis. The source material was CD8+ T cells from PBMCs. The chain uses TRBV20-1 and TRBJ2-2, with D tentatively TRBD2 (7 bases). The CDR3 loop reads CSASSEGEGNTGELFF. The CDR3 DNA follows: TGCAGTGCCAGCAGTGAGGGGGAGGGAAACACCGGGGAGCTGTTTTTT.